Listed below are T cell receptor beta chains from one sample, sequenced in a study of blood T cell repertoires in COVID-19. Assay: immunoSEQ multiplex PCR; the TCRdb copy retains only in-frame clones and omits some. The data hold 190,000 or so clones, with around 80% observed a single time. Input material: peripheral blood. The receptors here all came from a human donor with acute or convalescent COVID-19. The donor label of this sample is uncertain. Both conserved end residues are part of each CDR3. A D gene is named only where the DNA matches it firmly. Clone sizes are given selectively: once, few, many, or a class where the clone is expanded.

d_call: .; v_call: TRBV10-1; clone_size: .; j_call: TRBJ1-3; cdr3_aa: CASSESGGNTIYF; cdr3_nt: TGCGCCAGCAGTGAGTCCGGGGGAAACACCATATATTTT
d_call: .; v_call: TRBV20-1; clone_size: .; j_call: TRBJ1-1; cdr3_aa: CSAAGLGKAFF; cdr3_nt: TGCAGTGCTGCAGGGCTGGGAAAAGCTTTCTTT
d_call: .; v_call: TRBV7-3; clone_size: .; j_call: TRBJ2-3; cdr3_aa: CASSLRGITDTQYF; cdr3_nt: TGTGCCAGCAGCTTAAGAGGGATCACAGATACGCAGTATTTT
d_call: .; v_call: TRBV10-3; clone_size: .; j_call: TRBJ1-1; cdr3_aa: CAIRMEGTNTEAFF; cdr3_nt: TGTGCCATCAGGATGGAGGGGACGAACACTGAAGCTTTCTTT
d_call: .; v_call: TRBV2; clone_size: .; j_call: TRBJ1-5; cdr3_aa: CASSETSSNQPQHF; cdr3_nt: TGTGCCAGCAGTGAAACAAGTAGCAATCAGCCCCAGCATTTT
d_call: TRBD1; v_call: TRBV5-3; clone_size: .; j_call: TRBJ1-5; cdr3_aa: CARSVGQGSVTQHF; cdr3_nt: TGTGCCAGAAGCGTGGGACAGGGATCTGTAACCCAGCATTTT
d_call: TRBD1; v_call: TRBV5-1; clone_size: .; j_call: TRBJ2-7; cdr3_aa: CASSPGQGAYEQYF; cdr3_nt: TGCGCCAGCAGCCCCGGACAGGGGGCCTACGAGCAGTACTTC
d_call: TRBD1; v_call: TRBV28; clone_size: .; j_call: TRBJ1-2; cdr3_aa: CASSPRRGLLSYTF; cdr3_nt: TGTGCCAGCAGTCCCCGCAGGGGGCTTTTAAGCTACACCTTC
d_call: TRBD1; v_call: TRBV10-2; clone_size: .; j_call: TRBJ1-1; cdr3_aa: CASGQGYMNTEAFF; cdr3_nt: TGCGCCAGCGGACAGGGGTACATGAACACTGAAGCTTTCTTT
d_call: .; v_call: TRBV9; clone_size: .; j_call: TRBJ2-1; cdr3_aa: CASSVAASVDEQFF; cdr3_nt: TGTGCCAGCAGCGTAGCGGCTAGCGTCGATGAGCAGTTCTTC
d_call: .; v_call: TRBV27; clone_size: few; j_call: TRBJ1-3; cdr3_aa: CASSPTATSGNTIYF; cdr3_nt: TGTGCCAGCAGCCCAACAGCAACCTCTGGAAACACCATATATTTT